This T cell receptor (beta chain) is from a study of blood T cell repertoires in COVID-19. TCRdb's table, derived via immunoSEQ multiplex PCR, lists solely in-frame clones and lacks some. The sample yields around 58,000 clones, 90% seen once. The germline V gene encodes CDR1 KGHSH and CDR2 LQKENI. V lost 3 bases to trimming and J lost 6 bases; unmatched junction nucleotides: 3. The CDR3 loop spans 14 amino acids. This receptor was obtained from a man aged 55 to 70 with active COVID-19. V gene TRBV18 combines with J gene TRBJ2-2; 8 nucleotides line up with TRBD1. Sequenced: peripheral blood. The CDR3: CASSPDRVAGELFF. In nucleotides, the CDR3 is TGTGCCAGCTCACCGGACAGGGTGGCCGGGGAGCTGTTTTTT.